A single T cell receptor beta chain is shown here with its context. This record belongs to a study of blood T cell repertoires in COVID-19. The wider study: There were acute and convalescent COVID-19 samples, and they came from the United States, Italy and Spain. In each case, the material was cDNA or gDNA derived from T cells, B-cell-depleted T cells, or PBMCs.

The CDR3 sequence is 14 residues long. V lost 2 bases to trimming and J lost 10 bases; unmatched junction nucleotides: 9. Germline CDR1 and CDR2: SEHNR and FQNEAQ (reference sequence). Sequencing was performed with immunoSEQ multiplex PCR; in TCRdb, only in-frame clones are kept and a portion is missing. The sample carries approximately 85,000 clones, over 75% recorded once. The sequenced sample consisted of peripheral blood. This sequence was found in a human donor in a cohort sampled during active COVID-19. This chain links TRBV7-9 with TRBJ2-7, with 9 nucleotides matching TRBD1. The CDR3 sequence is CASSLPGQGPSQYF. The CDR3 coding sequence is TGTGCCAGCAGCTTACCGGGACAGGGTCCCTCCCAGTACTTC. Full variable domain (remainder filled in from reference TRBV7-9 and TRBJ2-7): DTGVSQNPRHKITKRGQNVTFRCDPISEHNRLYWYRQTLGQGPEFLTYFQNEAQLEKSRLLSDRFSAERPKGSFSTLEIQRTEQGDSAMYLCASSLPGQGPSQYFGPGTRLTVT.